Listed here is a single T cell receptor (beta chain). This entry belongs to a study of blood T cell repertoires in COVID-19. Study summary: Acute-phase and convalescent COVID-19 samples originated in the United States, Italy and Spain. PBMCs, B-cell-depleted T cells, or T cells provided the cDNA or gDNA that made up the material.

Germline-derived CDR1 and CDR2 are MNHEY and SVGAGI. The CDR3 covers 15 residues. V lost 4 bases, J lost 3 bases, and 15 bases lay in between. The authors' processing: It was from reference gene primer amplification that nucleated cell counts were estimated. Measured with immunoSEQ multiplex PCR; TCRdb has only the in-frame clones, and not every one. That table is the source of V, J and clone size, and D and trimming were worked out from the DNA. The table records some 140,000 clones, around 83% of them present only once. Sequenced sample: peripheral blood. The chain uses TRBV6-5 and TRBJ1-2; TRBD1 is a possible D gene (5 bases). This TCR was recovered from a woman aged 60 to 75 with acute or convalescent COVID-19. The CDR3 DNA sequence: TGTGCCAGCAGTTCCCCCGGCAGGGCGCACTATGGCTACACCTTC. Protein sequence: CASSSPGRAHYGYTF.